This T cell receptor (beta chain) came from a study of blood T cell repertoires in COVID-19. How the authors handled the data: By means of reference gene primer amplification, nucleated cell counts were estimated. The repertoire was sequenced with immunoSEQ multiplex PCR; TCRdb's copy has only in-frame clones and lacks some. V, J and clone size are those of that table, while D and trimming were read from the DNA. The table shows 250,000 to 350,000 clones, with more than 80% occurring only once. Trimming shortened V by 0 bases and J by 2 bases, and 5 bases separated the two germline ends. The germline V gene has CDR1 SGDLS and CDR2 YYNGEE. The CDR3 contains 13 residues.

The chain employs TRBV9 and TRBJ1-2; D gene unclear. The sample taken for sequencing was peripheral blood. This TCR was sampled from a woman between 50 and 59 years old with COVID-19, enrolled during active disease. CDR3 sequence reads: CASSVVGNYGYTF. The CDR3 DNA follows: TGTGCCAGCAGCGTAGTCGGGAACTATGGCTACACCTTC.